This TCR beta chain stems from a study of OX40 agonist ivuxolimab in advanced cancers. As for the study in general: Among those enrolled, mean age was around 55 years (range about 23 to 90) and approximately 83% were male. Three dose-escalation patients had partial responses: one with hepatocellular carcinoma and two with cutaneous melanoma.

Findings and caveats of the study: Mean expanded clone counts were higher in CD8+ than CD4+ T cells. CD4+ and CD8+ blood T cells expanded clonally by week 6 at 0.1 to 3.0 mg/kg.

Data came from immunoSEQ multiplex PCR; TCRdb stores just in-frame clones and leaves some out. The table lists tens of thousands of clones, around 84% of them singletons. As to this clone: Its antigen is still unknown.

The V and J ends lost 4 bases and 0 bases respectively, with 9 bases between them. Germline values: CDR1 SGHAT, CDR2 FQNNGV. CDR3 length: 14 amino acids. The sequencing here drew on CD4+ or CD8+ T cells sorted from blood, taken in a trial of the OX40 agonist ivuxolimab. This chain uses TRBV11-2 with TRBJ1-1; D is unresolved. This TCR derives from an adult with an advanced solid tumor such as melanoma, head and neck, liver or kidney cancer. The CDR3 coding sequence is TGTGCCAGCAGCTCAACAGTATTGAACACTGAAGCTTTCTTT. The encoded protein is CASSSTVLNTEAFF.